This TCR beta chain stems from a study of monozygotic twins with inflammatory bowel disease. Whole-study findings and limits: Differences in immunosuppressive treatment may have been a source of added variability in patient repertoires. IBD patients, compared with healthy twins, shared fewer clonotypes with others (especially with disease activity).

The template switching step added UMIs that contained a 6-nucleotide sample barcode. TCRdb reprocessed the 5' RACE reads and keeps a single row for each CDR3 protein, giving no DNA. The sample has a few hundred thousand distinct CDR3 sequences, and its top ten clones hold 2.5% to 3%. The CDR3 runs to 14 residues. Germline loops: CDR1 SGHTA, CDR2 FQGNSA. Every donor provided one blood sample measuring more than 2 ml. Details on this clonotype: Its antigen remains unknown.

V is TRBV7-2 and J is TRBJ2-2. The sample was blood. The receptor was derived from a human donor with ulcerative colitis or Crohn's disease, or a healthy co-twin of an affected twin (not recorded which). CDR3 amino acids: CASSLELHTGELFF.